This T cell receptor beta chain was documented in a study of blood T cell repertoires in COVID-19. The method was immunoSEQ multiplex PCR; TCRdb's version includes in-frame clones alone and lacks a portion of them. The sample lists some 160,000 clones, approximately 80% seen once, with approximately 5% in the top ten. The germline V gene encodes CDR1 MRHNA and CDR2 SNTAGT. The ends were cut back, 4 bases at V and 7 bases at J, with 17 bases in the middle. CDR3 length equals 15 residues. Only one count was recorded for this clone. The chain employs TRBV6-4 and TRBJ2-4; TRBD2 might be the D (6 bases). The TCR was taken from a woman aged 50 to 60 with acute or convalescent COVID-19. The sequenced sample consisted of peripheral blood. The chain's CDR3 is CASSAGSGGGNIQYF. CDR3 bases: TGTGCCAGCAGTGCAGGGTCAGGAGGAGGGAACATTCAGTACTTC.